The table lists the clone carrying this TCR beta chain with a few counts. Its specificity is unknown. The germline V gene encodes CDR1 SQVTM and CDR2 ANQGSEA. Trimming removed 7 bases at V and 5 bases at J, with 16 bases between. CDR3 size: 13 residues. This sample was included in a study of T cell repertoires in cytomegalovirus infection. Turning to the study itself: The authors used CMV epitopes that were HLA-C-restricted (recently identified) and HLA-B-restricted (well studied). Both a matching HLA type and CMV infection were indicated by public TCR beta signatures. Points from the study as a whole: Individuals carrying CMV plus the relevant HLA were identified by cumulative frequency of public TCR beta families. HLA-C-restricted CMV clonotypes gave the most frequent clonotype in two of eight donors.

TCRdb reanalysed the reads using MiXCR and keeps one entry per CDR3 protein. The sample has approximately 910,000 distinct CDR3 sequences, 30% to 40% seen once. V usage is TRBV29-1 and J usage is TRBJ2-3; possible D gene TRBD2, 6 bases. This sequence was found in a human donor in good health (CMV status not recorded). Some clones in this sample may be carry-over from other donors' samples. The sample here was cultured CD8+ T cells from PBMCs, taken from culture after CMV antigen stimulation. CDR3 amino acids: CSGPAEGRDTQYF. CDR3 coding DNA: TGCAGCGGCCCCGCGGAGGGGAGAGATACGCAGTATTTT.